The entry below describes one TCR beta chain. The CDR3 runs 14 residues. Losses at the gene ends were 5 bases for V and 8 bases for J; bases not matched to a gene: 6. Germline lookup yields CDR1 SGHTA and CDR2 FQGTGA. All enrollees were roughly 18 to 100 years old and from approximately 24 US areas. Recovery among Cohort 3 donors was established by two negative PCRs, clearance, or symptom resolution. This record belongs to a study of blood T cell repertoires in COVID-19. At the level of the study: The analysed material was cDNA or gDNA that came from T cells, B-cell-depleted T cells, or PBMCs.

Repertoires were generated with immunoSEQ multiplex PCR, while TCRdb's copy carries only in-frame clones and drops some. The table includes about 170,000 clones, roughly 90% detected once. The origin of this receptor is a young woman who had recovered from COVID-19. The sample comprised PBMCs or T cells enriched from blood (not recorded which). V gene TRBV7-3 combines with J gene TRBJ2-1; the match to TRBD2 covers 10 bases. Here the CDR3 DNA reads TGTGCCAGCAGCCCAGCGGGAGGGCCCGATGAGCAGTTCTTC. Its translation is CASSPAGGPDEQFF. The full variable domain, completed using reference TRBV7-3 and TRBJ2-1, is GAGVSQTPSNKVTEKGKYVELRCDPISGHTALYWYRQSLGQGPEFLIYFQGTGAADDSGLPNDRFFAVRPEGSVSTLKIQRTERGDSAVYLCASSPAGGPDEQFFGPGTRLTVL.